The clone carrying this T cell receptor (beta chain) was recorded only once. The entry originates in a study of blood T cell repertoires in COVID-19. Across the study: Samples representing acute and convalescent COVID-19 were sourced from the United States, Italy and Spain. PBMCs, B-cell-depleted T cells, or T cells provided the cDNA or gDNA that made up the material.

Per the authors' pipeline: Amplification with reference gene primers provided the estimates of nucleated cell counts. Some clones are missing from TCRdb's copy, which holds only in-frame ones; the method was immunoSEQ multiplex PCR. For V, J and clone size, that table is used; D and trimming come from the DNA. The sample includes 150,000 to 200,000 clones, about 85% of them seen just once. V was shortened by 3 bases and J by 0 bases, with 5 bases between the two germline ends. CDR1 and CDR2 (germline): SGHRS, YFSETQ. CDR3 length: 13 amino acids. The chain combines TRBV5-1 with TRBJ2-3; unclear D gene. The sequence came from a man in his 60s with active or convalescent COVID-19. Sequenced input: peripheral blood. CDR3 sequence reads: CASSSTSTDTQYF. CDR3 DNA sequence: TGCGCCAGCAGCTCTACTAGCACAGATACGCAGTATTTT.